The subject of this entry is one TCR beta chain. What antigen it recognizes has not been identified. Base qualities are not at hand, and no much larger clone is one base apart. These data are taken from a study of lymphopenia after photon versus proton radiotherapy (dated by TCRdb to about 2019). General notes on the study: In patients with gastrointestinal tumors who developed high-grade lymphopenia, the study compared the immunological effects of photon radiation therapy with those of proton radiation therapy. The cohort included approximately 22 patients with gastrointestinal tumors who developed lymphopenia after receiving either photon or proton therapy. The study aimed to characterize how the two radiation modalities differ in their impact on the immune system. Overall results and qualifications from the work: During treatment, patients who received proton therapy stayed relatively stable, whereas patients who received photon therapy lost naive T cells and TCR diversity and gained effector/memory populations. The survival association was assessed only in patients who died, and better survival with proton therapy was presented by the authors as a possibility rather than a demonstrated result. Among patients across the cohort who died, overall survival time showed an inverse correlation with a larger post-nadir drop in TCR diversity. After the lymphocyte count nadir, repertoires from photon-treated patients showed oligoclonal expansion, particularly of CD8+ Temra cells, and this expansion drove the decline in diversity.

Receptor amplification or capture employed the immunoSEQ multiplex PCR assay. T cell repertoires were profiled by deep sequencing of rearranged TCR beta loci, alongside multiparametric flow cytometry. Imported from immuneACCESS, the table was reduced by TCRdb to in-frame sequences with V and J called. These copies leave out some clones; in studies compared against another copy, an unresolved V gene accounts for under half, and the cause of the remainder is not known. The sample table contains some 42,000 clones; only one count was recorded for roughly four fifths of them. The ten biggest clones cover around 25% of the sample. The CDR3, from cysteine to phenylalanine, totals 15 residues. The entry retains the CDR3 DNA only, 45 bases that are in frame from base 1. The V and J ends are trimmed by 3 bases and 1 base, leaving 10 bases between them. CDR1 KGHSH and CDR2 LQKENI were looked up in the germline V gene.

Sequencing was performed on peripheral blood, taken from a patient treated with proton-based radiotherapy. This chain joins TRBV18 to TRBJ1-3, with TRBD1 as a weak D call on 5 bases. The receptor was derived from an older woman with pancreatic cancer. The DNA is TGTGCCAGCTCACCGCGAGACAGTTCTGGAAACACCATATATTTT. This sequence encodes CASSPRDSSGNTIYF.